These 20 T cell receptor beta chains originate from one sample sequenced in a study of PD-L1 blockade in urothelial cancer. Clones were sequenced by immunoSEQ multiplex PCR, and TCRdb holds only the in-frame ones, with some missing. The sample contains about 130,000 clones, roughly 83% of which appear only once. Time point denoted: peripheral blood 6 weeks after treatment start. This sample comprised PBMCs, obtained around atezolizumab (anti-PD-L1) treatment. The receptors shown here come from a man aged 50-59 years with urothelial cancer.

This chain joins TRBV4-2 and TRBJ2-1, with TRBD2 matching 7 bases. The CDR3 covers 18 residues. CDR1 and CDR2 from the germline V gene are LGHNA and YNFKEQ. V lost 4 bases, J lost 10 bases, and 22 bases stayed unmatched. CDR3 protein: CASSPVLPGGGKEREQFF. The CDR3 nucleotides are TGTGCCAGCAGCCCTGTGCTGCCGGGGGGAGGGAAAGAGAGGGAGCAGTTCTTC.

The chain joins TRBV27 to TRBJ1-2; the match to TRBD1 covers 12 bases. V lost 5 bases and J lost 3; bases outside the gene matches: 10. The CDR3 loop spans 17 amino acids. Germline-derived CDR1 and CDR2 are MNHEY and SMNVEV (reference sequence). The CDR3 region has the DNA TGTGCCAGCAGTCCCGGGACAGGGGGCTTAAATTACTATGGCTACACCTTC. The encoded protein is CASSPGTGGLNYYGYTF.

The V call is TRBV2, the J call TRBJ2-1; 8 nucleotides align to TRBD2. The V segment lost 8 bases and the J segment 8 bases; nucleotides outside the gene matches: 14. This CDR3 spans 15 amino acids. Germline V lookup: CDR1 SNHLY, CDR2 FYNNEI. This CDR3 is CASGGSSGKVYEQFF. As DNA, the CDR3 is TGTGCCAGCGGTGGAAGTAGCGGGAAAGTCTATGAGCAGTTCTTC.

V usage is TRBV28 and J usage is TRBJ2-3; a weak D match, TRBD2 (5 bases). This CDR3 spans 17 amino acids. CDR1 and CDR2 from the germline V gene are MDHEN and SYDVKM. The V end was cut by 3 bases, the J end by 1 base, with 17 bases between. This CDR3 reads CASSFLSGSWGTDTQYF. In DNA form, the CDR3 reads TGTGCCAGCAGTTTTCTCAGCGGTAGCTGGGGCACAGATACGCAGTATTTT.

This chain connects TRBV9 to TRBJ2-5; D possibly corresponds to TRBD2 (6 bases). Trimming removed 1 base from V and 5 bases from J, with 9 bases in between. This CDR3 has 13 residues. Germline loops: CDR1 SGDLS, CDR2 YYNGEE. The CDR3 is CASSVTGVETQYF. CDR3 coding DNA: TGTGCCAGCAGCGTAACGGGAGTTGAGACCCAGTACTTC.

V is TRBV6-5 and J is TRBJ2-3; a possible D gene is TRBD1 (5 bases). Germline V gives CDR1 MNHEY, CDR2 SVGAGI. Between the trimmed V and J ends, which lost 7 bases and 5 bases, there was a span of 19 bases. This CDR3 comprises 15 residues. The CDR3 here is CASKKGRSGIDTQYF. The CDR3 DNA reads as TGTGCCAGCAAGAAGGGGCGGAGTGGAATAGATACGCAGTATTTT.

The CDR3 nucleotides are TGTGCCAGCAGCCTAGCCATGGGGACTAGCGGGAGTGGGACCCAGTACTTC. It translates to CASSLAMGTSGSGTQYF. The gene calls are TRBV9 and TRBJ2-5; 14 bases are a match to TRBD2. CDR1 SGDLS and CDR2 YYNGEE come from the germline V gene. CDR3 length equals 17 residues. J gave up 7 bases and V 4 bases, and 12 bases lay outside the gene matches.

Here the CDR3 reads CASSPREGNQPQHF. CDR3 bases: TGCGCCAGCAGCCCCCGGGAGGGCAATCAGCCCCAGCATTTT. The rearrangement links TRBV5-1 to TRBJ1-5; D not certain. V lost 4 bases and J 2 bases, leaving 10 bases between the germline ends. This CDR3 comprises 14 residues. The germline V gene encodes CDR1 SGHRS and CDR2 YFSETQ.

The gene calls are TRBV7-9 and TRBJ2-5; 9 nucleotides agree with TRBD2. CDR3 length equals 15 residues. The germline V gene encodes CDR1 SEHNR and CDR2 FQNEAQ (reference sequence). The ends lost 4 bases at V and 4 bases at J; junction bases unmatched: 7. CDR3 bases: TGTGCCAGCAGCTCCTTAGCGGGAGCGGGAGAGACCCAGTACTTC. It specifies CASSSLAGAGETQYF.

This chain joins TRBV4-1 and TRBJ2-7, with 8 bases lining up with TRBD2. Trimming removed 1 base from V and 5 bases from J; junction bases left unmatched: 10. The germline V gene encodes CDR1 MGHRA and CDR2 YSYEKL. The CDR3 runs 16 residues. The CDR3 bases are TGCGCCAGCAGCCAAGCCGGGGGGACTAGTCGCCACGAGCAGTACTTC. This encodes CASSQAGGTSRHEQYF.

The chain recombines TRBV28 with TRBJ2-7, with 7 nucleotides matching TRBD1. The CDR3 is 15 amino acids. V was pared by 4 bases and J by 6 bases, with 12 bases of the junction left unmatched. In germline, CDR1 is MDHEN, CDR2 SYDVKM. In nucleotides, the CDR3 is TGTGCCAGCAGTTCTATTGACAGGGTGGCGGGCGAGCAGTACTTC. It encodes CASSSIDRVAGEQYF.

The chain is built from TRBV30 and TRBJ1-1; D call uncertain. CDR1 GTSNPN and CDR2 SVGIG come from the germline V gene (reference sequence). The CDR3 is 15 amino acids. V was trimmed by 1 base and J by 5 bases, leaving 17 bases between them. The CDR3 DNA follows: TGTGCCTGGAGTGCCGTAAACAGTTGGGTAACTGAAGCTTTCTTT. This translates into CAWSAVNSWVTEAFF.

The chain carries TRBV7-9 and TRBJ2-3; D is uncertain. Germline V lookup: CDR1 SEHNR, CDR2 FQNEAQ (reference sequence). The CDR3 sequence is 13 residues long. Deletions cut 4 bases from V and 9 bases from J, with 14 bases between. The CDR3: CASSSETLQTQYF. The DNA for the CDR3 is TGTGCCAGCAGCTCCGAAACACTACAAACGCAGTATTTT.

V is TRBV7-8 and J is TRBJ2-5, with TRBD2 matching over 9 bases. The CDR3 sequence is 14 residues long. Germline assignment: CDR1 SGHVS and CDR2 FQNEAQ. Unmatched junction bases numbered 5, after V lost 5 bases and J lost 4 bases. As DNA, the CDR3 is TGTGCCAGCAGCATCGGGACTAGCTCAGAGACCCAGTACTTC. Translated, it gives CASSIGTSSETQYF.

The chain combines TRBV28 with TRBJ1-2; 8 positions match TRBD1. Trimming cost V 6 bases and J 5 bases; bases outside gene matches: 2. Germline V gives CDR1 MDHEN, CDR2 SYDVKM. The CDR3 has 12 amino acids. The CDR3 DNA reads TGTGCCAGCAGCGGACAGGGTTATGGCTACACCTTC. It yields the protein CASSGQGYGYTF.

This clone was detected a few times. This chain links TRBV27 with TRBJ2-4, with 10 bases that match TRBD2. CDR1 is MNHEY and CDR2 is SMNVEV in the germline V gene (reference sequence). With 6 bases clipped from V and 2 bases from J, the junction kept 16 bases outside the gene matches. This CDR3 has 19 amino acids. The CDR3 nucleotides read TGTGCCAGCAGCCGAAGACGGGACAGCGGGGGGGGAACCAAAAACATTCAGTACTTC. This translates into CASSRRRDSGGGTKNIQYF.

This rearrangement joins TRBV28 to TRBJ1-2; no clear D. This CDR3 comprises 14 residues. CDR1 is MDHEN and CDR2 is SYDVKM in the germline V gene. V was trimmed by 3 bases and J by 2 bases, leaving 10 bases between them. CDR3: CASSFHPRNYGYTF. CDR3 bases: TGTGCCAGCAGTTTTCACCCACGGAACTATGGCTACACCTTC.

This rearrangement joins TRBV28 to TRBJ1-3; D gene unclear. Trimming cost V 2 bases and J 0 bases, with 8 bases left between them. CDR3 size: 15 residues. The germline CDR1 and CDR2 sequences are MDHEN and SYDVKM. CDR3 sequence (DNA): TGTGCCAGCAGTTTACACCGCGGCTCTGGAAACACCATATATTTT. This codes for CASSLHRGSGNTIYF.

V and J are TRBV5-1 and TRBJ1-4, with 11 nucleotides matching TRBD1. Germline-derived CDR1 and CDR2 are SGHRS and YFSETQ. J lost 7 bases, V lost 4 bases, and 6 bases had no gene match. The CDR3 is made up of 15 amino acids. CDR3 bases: TGCGCCAGCAGCGGCGGGACAGGGGGGGGTGAAAAACTGTTTTTT. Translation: CASSGGTGGGEKLFF.

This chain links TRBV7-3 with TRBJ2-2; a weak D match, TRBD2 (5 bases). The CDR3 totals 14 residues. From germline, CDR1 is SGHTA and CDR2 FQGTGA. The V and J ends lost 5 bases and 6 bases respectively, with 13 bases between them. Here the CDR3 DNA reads TGTGCCAGCAGCAACGGCCCGGAGGCCGGGGAGCTGTTTTTT. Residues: CASSNGPEAGELFF.